Listed here are 11 T cell receptor beta chains from one sample, sequenced in a study of Graves' ophthalmopathy and Graves' hyperthyroidism. Researchers took RNA transcripts and amplified TCR beta CDR3 regions from them. HTBI-primed first-round RT-PCR preceded second-round multiplex PCR. Using its own MiXCR run on the multiplex PCR reads, TCRdb lists one record per CDR3 protein. The table includes around 1,000,000 distinct CDR3 sequences, about 35% detected once. Sequencing was done on a sample of peripheral blood or thyroid tissue (not recorded which). Receptors originate from an adult man with Graves' hyperthyroidism.

To note about this clonotype: Being one base from a much bigger clone, this may be a read error. Here the CDR3 reads CASVGPSSGNTIYF. CDR3 DNA: TGTGCGTCAGTAGGTCCGAGCTCTGGAAACACCATATATTTT. The chain is built from TRBV19 and TRBJ1-3; D not resolved. This CDR3 is built from 14 residues. Germline V gene lookup returns CDR1 LNHDA and CDR2 SQIVND (reference sequence).

This clonotype was observed a few times. V usage is TRBV12-3 or TRBV12-4 and J usage is TRBJ1-2; weak D call: TRBD1 (6 bases). The CDR3 has 14 amino acids. V was shortened by 5 bases and J by 4 bases, with 14 bases between the two germline ends. CDR3 nucleotides: TGTGCCAGCAGTCCAGGGGTAGGCCGCTATGGCTACACCTTC. This encodes CASSPGVGRYGYTF.

The V call is TRBV10-3, the J call TRBJ1-5; no firm D call. V was clipped by 6 bases and J by 0 bases, with 15 bases between them. Per germline, CDR1 ENHRY and CDR2 SYGVKD. The length of the CDR3 is 16 residues. The CDR3 DNA follows: TGTGCCATCAGCAGCCAAGCGGAGAATAGCAATCAGCCCCAGCATTTT. It codes for CAISSQAENSNQPQHF.

This clonotype has just a few counts. The chain recombines TRBV19 with TRBJ1-5; 7 positions agree with TRBD1. V shed 5 bases and J 0 bases; nucleotides not matched to a gene: 16. The CDR3 consists of 19 residues. From germline, CDR1 is LNHDA and CDR2 SQIVND (reference sequence). For the CDR3, the DNA is TGTGCCAGTAGTTACCCGGGACAGCTAAAAAAAGATAGCAATCAGCCCCAGCATTTT. Encoded protein: CASSYPGQLKKDSNQPQHF.

This clonotype was recorded a few times. The gene calls are TRBV20-1 and TRBJ1-1; a possible D gene is TRBD1 (6 bases). Trimming removed 2 bases at V and 4 bases at J, with 11 bases between. This CDR3 is 13 amino acids long. Germline CDR1 and CDR2: DFQATT and SNEGSKA (reference sequence). The CDR3 bases are TGCAGTGCTAGAAAGACAGGTCCCACTGAAGCTTTCTTT. This encodes CSARKTGPTEAFF.

With respect to this clonotype: This clone may be a read error of a much larger clone one base away. The V call is TRBV19, the J call TRBJ2-2; perhaps TRBD2 as D (6 bases). Trimming left V 7 bases short and J 7 bases short, with 13 bases between. CDR1 and CDR2 from the germline V gene are LNHDA and SQIVND (reference sequence). CDR3 length: 13 residues. Written as DNA, the CDR3 is TGTGCCAGTATATCGGGAGTGGTCGGGGAGCTGTTTTTT. It translates to CASISGVVGELFF.

This clonotype occurred many times. The chain recombines TRBV7-9 with TRBJ1-2, with 8 positions matching TRBD1. V dropped 5 bases and J dropped 6; count of bases not matched to a gene: 5. CDR3 length: 13 amino acids. Per germline, CDR1 SEHNR and CDR2 FQNEAQ (reference sequence). The CDR3 loop is CASSARDRHGYTF. For the CDR3, the DNA is TGTGCCAGCAGCGCCCGGGACAGGCATGGCTACACCTTC.

Remarks on this clonotype: This CDR3 fails to terminate in the conserved phenylalanine or tryptophan, so it likely reflects a read error. The V gene is TRBV25-1, the J gene TRBJ2-5; possibly TRBD1 or TRBD2 for D (6 bases each). Germline assignment: CDR1 MGHDK and CDR2 SYGVNS. This CDR3 is built from 13 residues. V dropped 7 bases and J dropped 9 bases, with 18 bases sitting between them. In DNA, the CDR3 is TGTGCCAGCACCCAAGGGGGGTTCGGGTCCCAGTACCTC. This encodes CASTQGGFGSQYL.

The chain is built from TRBV9 and TRBJ2-7; 13 positions match TRBD2. The DNA end lines up better with TRBJ2-5; the J call may be wrong. From germline, CDR1 is SGDLS and CDR2 YYNGEE. The CDR3 is made up of 16 amino acids. The DNA for the CDR3 is TGTGCCAGCAGCACCGGGACTAGCGGGACCCAAGAGACCCAGTACTTC. Its translation: CASSTGTSGTQETQYF.

This clonotype came up a few times. The CDR3 sequence: CASSSDVGSTYF. In DNA form, the CDR3 reads TGTGCCAGCAGCTCGGACGTGGGAAGTACGTACTTC. The chain employs TRBV7-2 and TRBJ2-7; D call uncertain. Trimming left V 4 bases short and J 12 bases short, with 16 bases between. The CDR3 consists of 12 residues. Looked up from germline, CDR1 is SGHTA and CDR2 is FQGNSA.

In its sample, this clonotype was seen many times. The gene calls are TRBV19 and TRBJ1-6; D is undetermined. Trimming took 10 bases from V and 3 from J, leaving 13 bases between them. The CDR3 runs 14 residues. Germline V gene sequence: CDR1 LNHDA, CDR2 SQIVND (reference sequence). The CDR3 DNA is TGTGCCAATCAGGACGCAAACTATAATTCACCCCTCCACTTT. This translates into CANQDANYNSPLHF. Full variable domain (missing parts from reference TRBV19 and TRBJ1-6): DGGITQSPKYLFRKEGQNVTLSCEQNLNHDAMYWYRQDPGQGLRLIYYSQIVNDFQKGDIAEGYSVSREKKESFPLTVTSAQKNPTAFYLCANQDANYNSPLHFGNGTRLTVT.